This T cell receptor (beta chain) comes out of a study of T cell changes during pregnancy in multiple sclerosis. Repertoires were generated with immunoSEQ multiplex PCR, while TCRdb's copy carries only in-frame clones and drops some. Of approximately 40,000 clones in the sample, 80% to 90% were seen once. This clone was seen a few times. The CDR3 spans 14 residues. The germline V gene encodes CDR1 SGHRS and CDR2 YFSETQ. Trimming took 0 bases from V and 4 from J, leaving 7 bases between them. The sequenced sample was CD4+ T cells from peripheral blood mononuclear cells, obtained before pregnancy. This sequence joins TRBV5-1 and TRBJ2-2; D possibly corresponds to TRBD1 (5 bases). The receptor's source is a female donor with multiple sclerosis, enrolled in a pregnancy study. The CDR3 sequence is CASSLARATGELFF. CDR3 in DNA: TGCGCCAGCAGCTTGGCCAGGGCCACCGGGGAGCTGTTTTTT.